Below are 30 T cell receptor beta chains sequenced from a single sample in a study of T cell repertoires in aging, cancer and after chemotherapy. TRB rearrangements spanning V, D and J were amplified using mixed TRB-A/B primers. TCRdb reprocessed the multiplex PCR reads with MiXCR, giving one entry per CDR3 protein. Among under 10,000 distinct CDR3 sequences listed, 45% to 55% were seen once. Peripheral blood genomic DNA, not sorted cells or RNA, was the template. Sequenced input: blood. The receptors derive from a human donor in good health.

There are a few counts of this clonotype. The rearrangement links TRBV6-2 or TRBV6-3 to TRBJ2-7; D call uncertain. CDR3 size: 13 residues. From germline, CDR1 is MNHEY and CDR2 SVGEGT. The germline V and J ends were trimmed by 1 base and 6 bases, with 10 bases remaining between them. CDR3 in amino acids: CASSYWRQAEQYF. In DNA form, the CDR3 reads TGTGCCAGCAGTTACTGGCGACAAGCCGAGCAGTACTTC.

The chain carries TRBV6-2 or TRBV6-3 and TRBJ1-5, with D maybe TRBD1 (5 bases). The CDR3 is made up of 15 amino acids. Germline CDR1 reads MNHEY; CDR2 reads SVGEGT. Trimming stripped 5 bases from V and 5 bases from J, with 16 bases between. The DNA for the CDR3 is TGTGCCAGCAGTGGGGACGACAGAGTGGATCAGCCCCAGCATTTT. It translates to CASSGDDRVDQPQHF.

This rearrangement joins TRBV30 to TRBJ1-5; TRBD1 might be the D (5 bases). CDR3 size: 14 residues. Per germline, CDR1 GTSNPN and CDR2 SVGIG (reference sequence). Trimming left V 0 bases short and J 4 bases short, with 10 bases between. The DNA for the CDR3 is TGTGCCTGGAGTGTATGGGGCGGTAATCAGCCCCAGCATTTT. Translated: CAWSVWGGNQPQHF.

CDR3 in amino acids: CSVAPGRDTEAFF. The DNA of the CDR3 is TGCAGCGTAGCCCCGGGGAGGGACACTGAAGCTTTCTTT. V and J are TRBV29-1 and TRBJ1-1; D uncertain. V lost 6 bases to trimming and J lost 3 bases, with 14 bases between them. The CDR3 is 13 residues long. Germline V gene lookup returns CDR1 SQVTM and CDR2 ANQGSEA.

The rearrangement joins TRBV12-3 or TRBV12-4 to TRBJ2-1; D tentatively fits TRBD1 or TRBD2 (8 bases each). CDR3 length: 16 amino acids. V was shortened by 6 bases and J by 6 bases, with 21 bases between the two germline ends. Here the CDR3 DNA reads TGTGCCAGCAGGAACAGGGGGGAGCGGGGGATCAATGAGCAGTTCTTC. Translation gives CASRNRGERGINEQFF.

The chain couples TRBV29-1 to TRBJ2-1; 8 bases agree with TRBD1. The DNA matches TRBJ2-7 better at its end, which makes the J call doubtful. The V gene's germline CDR1 is SQVTM and CDR2 ANQGSEA. This CDR3 contains 12 residues. The CDR3 DNA reads as TGCAGCGCCGGCGGACAGGGTGACGAGCAGTACTTC. This codes for CSAGGQGDEQYF.

CDR3 in amino acids: CASSSVPGLAGGQETQYF. CDR3 bases: TGTGCCAGCAGCTCCGTCCCGGGACTAGCGGGGGGCCAAGAGACCCAGTACTTC. The chain has TRBV5-4 and TRBJ2-5; 15 bases match TRBD2. The CDR3 runs 18 residues. Per germline, CDR1 SGHNT and CDR2 YYREEE (reference sequence). J gave up 1 base and V 3 bases, and 7 bases lay outside the gene matches.

The chain employs TRBV6-5 and TRBJ2-3; maybe TRBD2 (6 bases). The CDR3 runs 13 residues. Looked up from germline, CDR1 is MNHEY and CDR2 is SVGAGI. V lost 8 bases and J lost 2, with 11 bases in between. The CDR3: CASGGTDTDTQYF. The CDR3 bases are TGTGCCAGCGGAGGGACTGACACAGATACGCAGTATTTT.

This chain joins TRBV27 and TRBJ1-2; 9 bases fit TRBD1. Germline-derived CDR1 and CDR2 are MNHEY and SMNVEV (reference sequence). J was trimmed by 5 bases and V by 7 bases; bases with no gene match: 5. The CDR3 consists of 13 residues. The CDR3 coding sequence is TGTGCCAGCACGACAGGGGGTGGGTATGGCTACACCTTC. Its protein is CASTTGGGYGYTF.

By sample fraction, this clonotype is medium-sized. The chain combines TRBV29-1 with TRBJ2-7, with D possibly being TRBD1 (5 bases). Trimming removed 6 bases from V and 5 bases from J, with 20 bases in between. The CDR3 length is 14 residues. The germline gives CDR1 SQVTM, CDR2 ANQGSEA. CDR3 nucleotides: TGCAGCGTGCGACCTGGGCCAGGGCTCGACGAGCAGTACTTC. As protein: CSVRPGPGLDEQYF.

This clonotype has just a few counts. The chain employs TRBV6-1 and TRBJ2-2; 9 nucleotides align to TRBD1. Trimming took 5 bases from V and 4 from J; bases not matched to a gene: 8. The CDR3 is made up of 16 amino acids. Germline CDR1 and CDR2: MNHNS and SASEGT. CDR3 coding DNA: TGTGCCAGCAGTTACTCGGGACAGGGCACCACCGGGGAGCTGTTTTTT. It specifies CASSYSGQGTTGELFF.

The gene calls are TRBV18 and TRBJ2-3; maybe TRBD1 (6 bases). The CDR3 covers 16 residues. Germline V gene sequence: CDR1 KGHSH, CDR2 LQKENI. The V end lost 2 bases, the J end lost 0 bases, and 12 bases lay between the germline ends. CDR3: CASSPRQGSSTDTQYF. CDR3 in DNA: TGTGCCAGCTCACCAAGGCAGGGGTCTAGCACAGATACGCAGTATTTT.

The chain employs TRBV6-5 and TRBJ2-5; TRBD2 matches at 7 bases. V trimming: 6 bases; J trimming: 5 bases; junction bases outside the gene matches: 6. Germline V gene sequence: CDR1 MNHEY, CDR2 SVGAGI. The CDR3 has 13 residues. CDR3 bases: TGTGCCAGCAGCACTAGCGAGAGGGAGACCCAGTACTTC. Residues: CASSTSERETQYF.

The rearrangement uses TRBV15 and TRBJ1-6; TRBD1 matches 9 bases. Per the germline V gene, CDR1 is LNHNV and CDR2 is YYDKDF (reference sequence). Trimming took 1 base from V and 7 from J; bases not matched to a gene: 14. CDR3 size: 19 residues. The CDR3 bases are TGTGCCACCAGCAGAGTGGGGGGACAGGGTAATGTGAGGAATTCACCCCTCCACTTT. This codes for CATSRVGGQGNVRNSPLHF.

This clonotype was seen more than once but under ten times. V usage is TRBV30 and J usage is TRBJ2-5; TRBD2 is a possible D gene (6 bases). Germline CDR1 is GTSNPN and CDR2 is SVGIG (reference sequence). V gave up 3 bases and J gave up 2 bases, with 13 bases separating them. This CDR3 has 14 amino acids. DNA for the CDR3: TGTGCCTGGAGGCGGTGGGGACTTCAAGAGACCCAGTACTTC. This gives the protein CAWRRWGLQETQYF. The full variable domain, completed using reference TRBV30 and TRBJ2-5, is SQTIHQWPATLVQPVGSPLSLECTVEGTSNPNLYWYRQAAGRGLQLLFYSVGIGQISSEVPQNLSASRPQDRQFILSSKKLLLSDSGFYLCAWRRWGLQETQYFGPGTRLLVL.

This sequence joins TRBV10-3 and TRBJ2-2; D is tentatively TRBD1 or TRBD2 (5 bases each). Looked up from germline, CDR1 is ENHRY and CDR2 is SYGVKD. CDR3 length: 15 residues. V dropped 6 bases and J dropped 0 bases, with 11 bases sitting between them. The CDR3: CAISGTPANTGELFF. The CDR3 bases are TGTGCCATCAGCGGGACGCCAGCGAACACCGGGGAGCTGTTTTTT.

The J gene is TRBJ1-1, the V gene TRBV19, with D possibly being TRBD1 (5 bases). Germline lookup yields CDR1 LNHDA and CDR2 SQIVND (reference sequence). Trimming left V 7 bases short and J 6 bases short, with 15 bases between. The CDR3 is 13 residues long. The CDR3 reads CASMGGEVSEAFF. The DNA of the CDR3 is TGTGCCAGTATGGGAGGGGAGGTCTCTGAAGCTTTCTTT.

The V and J genes are TRBV19 and TRBJ1-2, with TRBD1 identical over 8 bases. V shed 7 bases and J 8 bases; nucleotides not matched to a gene: 12. Germline V CDR1 and CDR2: LNHDA, SQIVND (reference sequence). The CDR3 runs to 14 residues. The CDR3 region is CASKAPTGVEGYTF. The CDR3 coding sequence is TGTGCCAGTAAGGCCCCGACAGGGGTAGAAGGCTACACCTTC.

This clonotype was seen just once. This chain joins TRBV20-1 and TRBJ1-5; possibly TRBD1 for D (5 bases). This CDR3 has 14 residues. Trimming shortened V by 3 bases and J by 0 bases, and 9 bases separated the two germline ends. Germline V CDR1 and CDR2: DFQATT, SNEGSKA (reference sequence). The CDR3 region is CSASDRLSNQPQHF. The DNA for the CDR3 is TGCAGTGCTAGTGACAGACTTAGCAATCAGCCCCAGCATTTT.

This chain links TRBV12-3 or TRBV12-4 with TRBJ2-7, with 9 nucleotides matching TRBD2. V gave up 7 bases and J gave up 5 bases; unmatched junction bases: 9. The CDR3 extends over 14 amino acids. The CDR3 loop reads CASNSGTSWHEQYF. DNA of the CDR3: TGTGCCAGCAACTCGGGGACTAGCTGGCACGAGCAGTACTTC.

The chain employs TRBV5-6 and TRBJ2-1; maybe TRBD2 (6 bases). The CDR3 contains 16 residues. Germline lookup yields CDR1 SGHDT and CDR2 YYEEEE. V was shortened by 4 bases and J by 8 bases, with 22 bases between the two germline ends. CDR3 protein: CASSRDLAILGDEQFF. The CDR3 nucleotides read TGTGCCAGCAGCCGGGATCTAGCGATTTTGGGGGATGAGCAGTTCTTC.

By share of the sample, this clonotype is medium-sized. The V gene is TRBV29-1, the J gene TRBJ2-5; tentative D call: TRBD2 (5 bases). CDR1 and CDR2 (germline): SQVTM, ANQGSEA. This CDR3 has 11 residues. This CDR3 reads CTNGGGETQYF. The CDR3 DNA follows: TGCACCAACGGTGGAGGAGAGACCCAGTACTTC.

This chain uses TRBV12-3 or TRBV12-4 with TRBJ1-5, with a possible D match to TRBD1 (5 bases). This CDR3 contains 15 residues. The germline V and J ends were trimmed by 6 bases and 2 bases, with 14 bases remaining between them. In nucleotides, the CDR3 is TGTGCCAGCAGCCAACAGGTTGCAGGCAATCAGCCCCAGCATTTT. It translates to CASSQQVAGNQPQHF.

The chain combines TRBV7-6 with TRBJ2-3; D possibly corresponds to TRBD2 (5 bases). The germline gives CDR1 SGHVS, CDR2 FNYEAQ. The CDR3 extends over 15 amino acids. The ends were cut back, 1 base at V and 3 bases at J, with 11 bases in the middle. Here the CDR3 reads CASSLGADVTDTQYF. CDR3 coding DNA: TGTGCCAGCAGCTTAGGAGCGGACGTGACAGATACGCAGTATTTT.

The V gene is TRBV19, the J gene TRBJ2-3; weak D call: TRBD2 (5 bases). CDR3 length equals 16 residues. Germline V CDR1 and CDR2: LNHDA, SQIVND (reference sequence). Between the trimmed V and J ends, which lost 0 bases and 1 base, there was a span of 11 bases. CDR3 in DNA: TGTGCCAGTAGTATAGATACGGACTTGGGCACAGATACGCAGTATTTT. Protein product: CASSIDTDLGTDTQYF.

There are a few counts of this clonotype. The rearrangement uses TRBV29-1 and TRBJ2-3; 11 bases map to TRBD2. Germline lookup yields CDR1 SQVTM and CDR2 ANQGSEA. Germline trimming cut 6 bases from V and 4 bases from J; bases unmatched to any gene: 9. The CDR3 has 15 residues. CDR3 nucleotides: TGCAGCGTCGTAACTAGCGGGAGTACCCCAGATACGCAGTATTTT. Residues: CSVVTSGSTPDTQYF.

The J gene is TRBJ1-1, the V gene TRBV19; D gene unclear. The CDR3 extends over 12 amino acids. The germline CDR1 and CDR2 sequences are LNHDA and SQIVND (reference sequence). The V end was cut by 7 bases, the J end by 5 bases, with 11 bases between. The CDR3 coding sequence is TGTGCCAGTACCACGGACCGTACTGAAGCTTTCTTT. This encodes CASTTDRTEAFF.

The rearrangement joins TRBV5-4 to TRBJ1-2; a weak D match, TRBD1 (5 bases). The CDR3 consists of 14 residues. V was shortened by 0 bases and J by 8 bases, with 14 bases between the two germline ends. Germline V gene sequence: CDR1 SGHNT, CDR2 YYREEE (reference sequence). The CDR3 reads CASSLAAGRSGYTF. DNA for the CDR3: TGTGCCAGCAGCTTGGCCGCGGGGCGATCGGGCTACACCTTC.

The chain links TRBV27 to TRBJ2-1; tentatively, D is TRBD1 (5 bases). The CDR3 sequence is 15 residues long. The V gene's germline CDR1 is MNHEY and CDR2 SMNVEV (reference sequence). The V gene lost 2 bases and the J gene lost 9 bases, with 17 bases spanning the gap. The DNA for the CDR3 is TGTGCCAGCAGTTTACCTGGGGCGCGACTTACTGAGCAGTTCTTC. As protein: CASSLPGARLTEQFF.

The rearrangement joins TRBV29-1 to TRBJ2-4, with a tentative D call TRBD1 (5 bases). V shed 7 bases and J shed 6 bases, with 19 bases lying between them. CDR3 length: 14 residues. Germline CDR1 reads SQVTM; CDR2 reads ANQGSEA. The CDR3 here is CSAAPAGWGNIQYF. The CDR3 nucleotides read TGCAGCGCCGCCCCAGCAGGGTGGGGAAACATTCAGTACTTC.